These 21 T cell receptor beta chains came from one sample sequenced in a study of tumor-infiltrating lymphocytes in primary liver carcinoma. Between roughly 17 and 31 mg of unsorted bulk tissue served as the source from which RNA and DNA were co-extracted. Researchers generated TCR beta cDNA from roughly 500 ng of total RNA, relying on a constant-region primer. Slightly modified ARM-PCR served as the procedure for the TCR beta libraries. These libraries came from three rounds of nested multiplex PCR. Researchers ran the first two PCR rounds for around 10 cycles each with TRBV1-TRBV30 forward primers and a C-beta reverse primer. TCRdb re-derived calls from the multiplex PCR reads in MiXCR, one entry per CDR3 protein. Of under 200,000 distinct CDR3 sequences listed, around four fifths are singletons. Input material: tumor tissue from primary liver carcinoma. These receptors all come from a man aged 35-49 years with primary liver carcinoma and hepatitis B virus infection.

In regard to this clonotype: A single base separates this from a much larger clone, so it may be a read error. The gene calls are TRBV28 and TRBJ2-7; no reliable D call. The germline V gene encodes CDR1 MDHEN and CDR2 SYDVKM. The CDR3 covers 8 residues. CDR3 sequence (DNA): TGTGCGGCCTACGAGCACTACTTC. It translates to CAAYEHYF.

Comments on this clonotype: The junction departs from the called germline gene at one end, perhaps through a read error. V and J are TRBV25-1 and TRBJ1-2; D unresolved. CDR3 length equals 13 residues. Germline V gene lookup returns CDR1 MGHDK and CDR2 SYGVNS. CDR3 sequence: CGSSEVGVRDYTF. For the CDR3, the DNA is TGTGGCAGCAGTGAAGTCGGAGTTCGTGACTACACCTTC.

Concerning this clonotype itself: The CDR3 carries no conserved terminal phenylalanine or tryptophan, so it likely arises from a read error. The chain combines TRBV10-3 with TRBJ2-1, with 11 bases matching TRBD2. The CDR3 length is 19 residues. The germline V gene encodes CDR1 ENHRY and CDR2 SYGVKD. As DNA, the CDR3 is TGTGCCATCCCCGCGGGGACTAGCGGTTCCCTGGGGGCCTATAATGAGCAGTTCATC. Its protein is CAIPAGTSGSLGAYNEQFI.

Worth noting for this clonotype: In this CDR3 the conserved last residue, phenylalanine or tryptophan, is missing, so a read error is likely. No DNA is shown, since the ends of the CDR3 on it are uncertain; the CDR3 is the one TCRdb lists. V usage is TRBV7-9 and J usage is TRBJ2-1; the D call in the table, TRBD1, was not verified against the DNA. The CDR3 is 15 residues long, ends included. The germline CDR1 and CDR2 sequences are SEHNR and FQNEAQ (reference sequence). CDR3 sequence reads: CASSDSLSENNEQFV.

The V gene is TRBV6-2 or TRBV6-3, the J gene TRBJ2-1; 7 bases match TRBD1. Losses at the gene ends were 5 bases for V and 8 bases for J; bases not matched to a gene: 6. The CDR3 runs to 13 residues. Germline V lookup: CDR1 MNHEY, CDR2 SVGEGT. This CDR3 reads CASSRGRGHEQFF. Here the CDR3 DNA reads TGTGCCAGCAGTCGCGGAAGGGGGCATGAGCAGTTCTTC.

The rearrangement uses TRBV29-1 and TRBJ1-1; a weak D match, TRBD1 (5 bases). Trimming took off 7 bases at V and 8 bases at J, with 17 bases between the two ends. In germline, CDR1 is SQVTM, CDR2 ANQGSEA. This CDR3 comprises 12 residues. The CDR3 loop reads CSGRWGAIEAFF. The CDR3 DNA reads as TGCAGCGGTCGATGGGGCGCGATCGAAGCTTTCTTT.

This clonotype appeared a few times. The chain joins TRBV14 to TRBJ2-3; possibly TRBD1 or TRBD2 for D (5 bases each). The CDR3 has 13 residues. Germline V CDR1 and CDR2: SGHDN, FVKESK. V gave up 8 bases and J gave up 11 bases, with 20 bases separating them. This CDR3 reads CASGPTEQTMQYF. CDR3 in DNA: TGTGCCAGCGGCCCGACAGAACAGACTATGCAGTATTTT.

As for this clonotype: This may be a read error, as it is one base from a much larger clone. CDR3 amino acids: CASDRRTAGELFF. The CDR3 bases are TGTGCCAGCGACAGGCGGACAGCCGGGGAGCTGTTTTTT. The rearrangement uses TRBV28 and TRBJ2-2, with D perhaps matching TRBD1 (6 bases). The CDR3 is 13 residues long. V was clipped by 8 bases and J by 6 bases, with 13 bases between them. Germline V lookup: CDR1 MDHEN, CDR2 SYDVKM.

About this clonotype: This CDR3 is missing its conserved last phenylalanine or tryptophan, likely due to a read error. CDR3 in amino acids: CASSQWTNGEYGYTL. The CDR3 DNA reads as TGTGCCAGCAGCCAATGGACCAATGGGGAGTATGGCTACACCTTA. This chain uses TRBV5-5 with TRBJ1-2; D not resolved. CDR1 SGHKS and CDR2 YYEKEE come from the germline V gene (reference sequence). The CDR3 is made up of 15 amino acids. Trimming took off 4 bases at V and 5 bases at J, with 18 bases between the two ends.

The chain uses TRBV7-8 and TRBJ1-6; tentatively, D is TRBD1 (5 bases). The CDR3 has 14 residues. V gave up 5 bases and J gave up 10 bases, with 15 bases separating them. Germline CDR1 is SGHVS and CDR2 is FQNEAQ. CDR3 protein: CASSITGYGSPLHF. In DNA form, the CDR3 reads TGTGCCAGCAGCATCACAGGATACGGCTCACCCCTCCACTTT.

The V call is TRBV5-1, the J call TRBJ2-1, with TRBD2 matching 8 bases. This CDR3 has 15 residues. The J segment lost 4 bases and the V segment lost 6 bases, leaving 9 bases of the junction unmatched. Germline values: CDR1 SGHRS, CDR2 YFSETQ. Here the CDR3 DNA reads TGCGCCAGCATGGCGGGGGGCGCCGTTTACAATGAGCAGTTCTTC. Translated: CASMAGGAVYNEQFF. The full variable domain, in which reference TRBV5-1 and TRBJ2-1 provide the parts outside the CDR3, is KAGVTQTPRYLIKTRGQQVTLSCSPISGHRSVSWYQQTPGQGLQFLFEYFSETQRNKGNFPGRFSGRQFSNSRSEMNVSTLELGDSALYLCASMAGGAVYNEQFFGPGTRLTVL.

Of note for this clonotype: An end of the junction does not agree with germline; a read error may underlie this. This rearrangement joins TRBV29-1 to TRBJ2-1; D may be TRBD2 (5 bases). The CDR3 runs to 13 residues. Germline V lookup: CDR1 SQVTM, CDR2 ANQGSEA. The CDR3 here is CSDARDFTREHFF. DNA of the CDR3: TGCAGCGACGCCCGGGATTTCACGAGGGAGCACTTCTTC.

Turning to this clonotype: A much bigger clone sits one base away, suggesting this may be a read error. CDR3 sequence reads: CASSYLGRGYEQYF. DNA of the CDR3: TGTGCCAGCAGTTACTTGGGACGGGGTTACGAGCAGTACTTC. The genes are TRBV6-2 or TRBV6-3 and TRBJ2-7; D may correspond to TRBD1 or TRBD2 (5 bases each). Trimming stripped 1 base from V and 4 bases from J, with 11 bases between. Germline values: CDR1 MNHEY, CDR2 SVGEGT. The CDR3 is 14 amino acids.

With respect to this clonotype: The CDR3 does not close with the conserved phenylalanine or tryptophan, likely indicating a read error. This rearrangement joins TRBV11-1 to TRBJ2-5, with 8 positions matching TRBD2. CDR1 SGHAT and CDR2 FQDESV come from the germline V gene (reference sequence). J gave up 4 bases and V 7 bases, and 11 bases lay outside the gene matches. CDR3 size: 15 residues. CDR3 sequence reads: CASILTGLAGETQYL. The CDR3 DNA follows: TGTGCCAGCATCCTCACGGGGCTAGCGGGAGAGACCCAGTACCTC.

About this clonotype: One junction end disagrees with the germline gene, perhaps due to a read error. The chain uses TRBV5-1 and TRBJ2-3; D perhaps matches TRBD1 (5 bases). CDR3 length equals 14 residues. In germline, CDR1 is SGHRS, CDR2 YFSETQ. CDR3 amino acids: CANSFNDSPDTQYF. CDR3 sequence (DNA): TGCGCCAACAGCTTTAATGACAGTCCGGATACACAGTATTTT.

For this clonotype: This could be a read error, since a much larger clone is one nucleotide away. V gene TRBV5-1 combines with J gene TRBJ2-3, with a possible D match to TRBD2 (6 bases). CDR3 length: 16 residues. CDR1 SGHRS and CDR2 YFSETQ come from the germline V gene. CDR3 DNA: TGCGCCAGCAGCATTAGCGGAGTTTATAGCACAGAAACGCAGTATTTT. Its protein product is CASSISGVYSTETQYF. The full variable domain, with the rest looked up from reference TRBV5-1 and TRBJ2-3, is KAGVTQTPRYLIKTRGQQVTLSCSPISGHRSVSWYQQTPGQGLQFLFEYFSETQRNKGNFPGRFSGRQFSNSRSEMNVSTLELGDSALYLCASSISGVYSTETQYFGPGTRLTVL.

With respect to this clonotype: This CDR3 fails to terminate in the conserved phenylalanine or tryptophan, so it likely reflects a read error. This chain joins TRBV12-3 or TRBV12-4 and TRBJ2-7; a possible D gene is TRBD2 (5 bases). The CDR3 totals 12 residues. The V gene lost 4 bases and the J gene lost 6 bases, with 10 bases spanning the gap. The CDR3 bases are TGTGCCAGCAGTTCGTCGGCGGGCGAGCAGTACTTA. It translates to CASSSSAGEQYL.

Remarks on this clonotype: No conserved phenylalanine or tryptophan is present at the end of the CDR3, so a read error is the likely explanation. Because the CDR3's place on the DNA is in doubt, the DNA is left out and the CDR3 is given as listed by TCRdb. The chain links TRBV12-3 or TRBV12-4 to TRBJ1-2; the table gives TRBD1 as D, unverified against the DNA. The CDR3 is 12 amino acids in total, end residues counted. The chain's CDR3 is CASSIGGYSYTI.

The chain employs TRBV10-2 and TRBJ1-6; D ambiguous. Germline V gene lookup returns CDR1 WSHSY and CDR2 SAAADI. V dropped 0 bases and J dropped 6 bases, with 6 bases sitting between them. This CDR3 spans 14 amino acids. CDR3 protein: CASSESNVNSPLHF. The DNA of the CDR3 is TGCGCCAGCAGTGAGTCCAACGTTAATTCACCCCTCCACTTT.

Turning to this clonotype: This clone may be a read error of a much larger clone one base away. The chain recombines TRBV7-9 with TRBJ1-1, with D maybe TRBD1 (5 bases). This CDR3 contains 12 residues. Looked up from germline, CDR1 is SEHNR and CDR2 is FQNEAQ (reference sequence). V lost 1 base, J lost 13 bases, and 13 bases lay in between. CDR3 region: CASSLVEGPVFF. CDR3 sequence (DNA): TGTGCCAGCAGCTTAGTGGAGGGACCGGTTTTCTTT.

As to this clonotype: Sequence at one end of the junction differs from germline and may be a read error. V and J are TRBV29-1 and TRBJ2-3; D might be TRBD1 (5 bases). The CDR3 runs to 11 residues. Per the germline V gene, CDR1 is SQVTM and CDR2 is ANQGSEA. The CDR3 bases are TGCAGCGAGGGAAAGACAGATACGCAATATTTT. Its translation is CSEGKTDTQYF.